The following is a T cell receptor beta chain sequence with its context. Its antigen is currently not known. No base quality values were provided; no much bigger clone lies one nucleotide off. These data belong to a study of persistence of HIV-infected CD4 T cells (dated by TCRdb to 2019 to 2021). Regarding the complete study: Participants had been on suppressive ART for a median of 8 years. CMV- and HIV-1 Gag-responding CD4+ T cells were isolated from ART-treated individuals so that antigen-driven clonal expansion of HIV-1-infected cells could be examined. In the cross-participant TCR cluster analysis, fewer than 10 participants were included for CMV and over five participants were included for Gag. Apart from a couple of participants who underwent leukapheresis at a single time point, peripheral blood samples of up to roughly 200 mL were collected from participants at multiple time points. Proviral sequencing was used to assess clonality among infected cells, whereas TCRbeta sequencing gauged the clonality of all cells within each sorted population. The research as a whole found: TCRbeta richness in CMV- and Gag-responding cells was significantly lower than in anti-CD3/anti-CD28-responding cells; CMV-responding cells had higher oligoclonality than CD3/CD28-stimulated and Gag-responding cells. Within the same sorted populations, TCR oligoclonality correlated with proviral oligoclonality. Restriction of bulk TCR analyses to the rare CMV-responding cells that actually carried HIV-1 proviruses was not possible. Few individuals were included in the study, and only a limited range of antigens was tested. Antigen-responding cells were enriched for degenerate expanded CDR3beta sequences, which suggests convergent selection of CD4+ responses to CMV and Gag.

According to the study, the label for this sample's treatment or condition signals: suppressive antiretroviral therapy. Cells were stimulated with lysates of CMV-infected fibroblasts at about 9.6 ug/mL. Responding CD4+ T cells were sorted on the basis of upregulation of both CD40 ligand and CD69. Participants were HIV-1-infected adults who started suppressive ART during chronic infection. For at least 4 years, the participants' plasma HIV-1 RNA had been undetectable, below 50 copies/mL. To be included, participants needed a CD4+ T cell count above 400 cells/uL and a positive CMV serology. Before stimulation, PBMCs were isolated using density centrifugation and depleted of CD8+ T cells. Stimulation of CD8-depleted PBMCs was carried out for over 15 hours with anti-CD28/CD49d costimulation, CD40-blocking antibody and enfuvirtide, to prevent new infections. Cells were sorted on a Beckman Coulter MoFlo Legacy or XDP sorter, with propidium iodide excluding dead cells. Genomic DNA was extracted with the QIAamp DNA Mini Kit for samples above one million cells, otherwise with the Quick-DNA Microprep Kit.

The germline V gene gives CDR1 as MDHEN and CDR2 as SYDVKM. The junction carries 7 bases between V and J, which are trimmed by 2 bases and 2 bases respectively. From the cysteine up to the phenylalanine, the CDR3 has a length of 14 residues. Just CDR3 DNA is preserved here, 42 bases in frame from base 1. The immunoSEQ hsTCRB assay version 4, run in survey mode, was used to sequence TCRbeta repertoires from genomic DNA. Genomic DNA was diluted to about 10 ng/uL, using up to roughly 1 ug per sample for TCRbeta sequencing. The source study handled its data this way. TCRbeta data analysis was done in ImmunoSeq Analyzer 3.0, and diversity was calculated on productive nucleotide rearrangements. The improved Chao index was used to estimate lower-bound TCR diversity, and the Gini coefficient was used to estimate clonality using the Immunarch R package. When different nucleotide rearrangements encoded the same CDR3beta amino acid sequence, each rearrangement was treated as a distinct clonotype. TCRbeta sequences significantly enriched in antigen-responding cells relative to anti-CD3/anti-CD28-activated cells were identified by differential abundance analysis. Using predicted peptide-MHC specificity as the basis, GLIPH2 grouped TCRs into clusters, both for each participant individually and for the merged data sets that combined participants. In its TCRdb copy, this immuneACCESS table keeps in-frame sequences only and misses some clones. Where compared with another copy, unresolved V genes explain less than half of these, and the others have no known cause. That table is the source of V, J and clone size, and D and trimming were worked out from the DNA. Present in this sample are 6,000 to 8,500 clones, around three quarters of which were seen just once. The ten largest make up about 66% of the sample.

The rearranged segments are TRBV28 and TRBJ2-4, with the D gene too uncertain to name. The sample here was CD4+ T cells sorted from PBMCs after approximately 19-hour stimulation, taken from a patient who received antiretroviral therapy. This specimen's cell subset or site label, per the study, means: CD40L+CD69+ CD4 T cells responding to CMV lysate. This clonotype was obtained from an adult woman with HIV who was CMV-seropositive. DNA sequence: TGTGCCAGCAGTTTAGGTCCATCCAAAAACATTCAGTACTTC. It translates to CASSLGPSKNIQYF.